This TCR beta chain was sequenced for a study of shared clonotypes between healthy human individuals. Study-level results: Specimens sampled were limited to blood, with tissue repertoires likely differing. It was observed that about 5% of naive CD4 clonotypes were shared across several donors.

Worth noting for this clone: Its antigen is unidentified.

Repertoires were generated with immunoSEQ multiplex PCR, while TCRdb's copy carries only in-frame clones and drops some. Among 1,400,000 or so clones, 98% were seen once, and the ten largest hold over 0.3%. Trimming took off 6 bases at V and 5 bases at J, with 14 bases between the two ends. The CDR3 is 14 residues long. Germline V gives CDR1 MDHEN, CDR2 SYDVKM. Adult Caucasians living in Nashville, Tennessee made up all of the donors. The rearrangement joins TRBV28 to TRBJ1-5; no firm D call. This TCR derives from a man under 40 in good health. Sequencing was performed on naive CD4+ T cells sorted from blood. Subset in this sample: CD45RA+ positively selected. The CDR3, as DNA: TGTGCCAGCAGCCCCGATCGAGGCCATCAGCCCCAGCATTTT. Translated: CASSPDRGHQPQHF.